One and the same sample provided the 11 T cell receptor beta chains below, sequenced in a study of T cell repertoires in cytomegalovirus infection. TCRdb passed the reads through MiXCR, listing each CDR3 protein once. Among approximately 160,000 distinct CDR3 sequences listed, 15% to 20% were seen once. Material for sequencing was CD8+ T cells from PBMCs. These receptors all come from a human donor in good health (CMV status not recorded). Some clones in this sample may be carry-over from other donors' samples.

With regard to this clonotype: This may arise from a read error, as a much more abundant clone is one base away. V usage is TRBV7-2 and J usage is TRBJ2-5; maybe TRBD1 (5 bases). CDR3 length: 16 residues. The V end lost 4 bases, the J end lost 2 bases, and 17 bases lay between the germline ends. Looked up from germline, CDR1 is SGHTA and CDR2 is FQGNSA. CDR3 protein: CASSSQVRRQQETQYF. The CDR3 DNA follows: TGTGCCAGCAGCTCCCAAGTGAGAAGACAGCAAGAGACCCAGTACTTC. Together with reference TRBV7-2 and TRBJ2-5, the CDR3 gives the full variable domain: GAGVSQSPSNKVTEKGKDVELRCDPISGHTALYWYRQSLGQGLEFLIYFQGNSAPDKSGLPSDRFSAERTGGSVSTLTIQRTQQEDSAVYLCASSSQVRRQQETQYFGPGTRLLVL.

The V gene is TRBV9, the J gene TRBJ2-1; no firm D call. The V end was cut by 1 base, the J end by 0 bases, with 5 bases between. Germline loops: CDR1 SGDLS, CDR2 YYNGEE. The CDR3 spans 14 residues. The CDR3 DNA reads as TGTGCCAGCAGCGTAACTGACTCCTACAATGAGCAGTTCTTC. Translation gives CASSVTDSYNEQFF.

This sequence joins TRBV6-2 or TRBV6-3 and TRBJ2-1; D might be TRBD1 or TRBD2, each matching 5 bases. Looked up from germline, CDR1 is MNHEY and CDR2 is SVGEGT. The CDR3 runs 15 residues. V dropped 2 bases and J dropped 0 bases, with 8 bases sitting between them. The CDR3 loop is CASSYGGNSYNEQFF. CDR3 DNA: TGTGCCAGCAGTTACGGGGGAAACTCCTACAATGAGCAGTTCTTC.

This clonotype came up a few times. The V and J genes are TRBV7-8 and TRBJ2-2; no definite D call. CDR1 is SGHVS, CDR2 FQNEAQ, per germline. V was shortened by 1 base and J by 0 bases, with 9 bases between the two germline ends. The CDR3 runs to 16 residues. CDR3 DNA sequence: TGTGCCAGCAGCTTAGAGGTCGCTGCGAACACCGGGGAGCTGTTTTTT. Protein: CASSLEVAANTGELFF.

The V call is TRBV7-2, the J call TRBJ1-5; 9 bases match TRBD1. Germline V gene lookup returns CDR1 SGHTA and CDR2 FQGNSA. V gave up 8 bases and J gave up 3 bases; unmatched junction bases: 5. The CDR3 has 14 amino acids. DNA of the CDR3: TGTGCCAGCTCGGACAGGGGTTACAATCAGCCCCAGCATTTT. Translation gives CASSDRGYNQPQHF.

The rearrangement uses TRBV12-3 or TRBV12-4 and TRBJ2-1; D call uncertain. This CDR3 region has 14 residues. Trimming left V 4 bases short and J 7 bases short, with 14 bases between. The CDR3 region is CASSSLRVGNEQFF. In DNA, the CDR3 is TGTGCCAGCAGTTCCCTGCGAGTAGGGAATGAGCAGTTCTTC.

This chain links TRBV6-2 or TRBV6-3 with TRBJ2-1; 10 nucleotides align to TRBD1. J gave up 6 bases and V 8 bases, and 10 bases lay outside the gene matches. This CDR3 region has 15 residues. The germline V gene encodes CDR1 MNHEY and CDR2 SVGEGT. The CDR3 DNA reads as TGTGCCAGCCAGTCCAGACAGGGGGCGTCCAATGAGCAGTTCTTC. Its protein product is CASQSRQGASNEQFF.

This clonotype was seen ten or more times. The chain combines TRBV6-5 with TRBJ2-7, with 7 positions matching TRBD1. This CDR3 region has 13 residues. Germline V CDR1 and CDR2: MNHEY, SVGAGI. J lost 3 bases, V lost 5 bases, and 4 bases had no gene match. In DNA, the CDR3 is TGTGCCAGCAGTCCGGGACAGATCTACGAGCAGTACTTC. Translating gives CASSPGQIYEQYF.

The chain couples TRBV6-2 or TRBV6-3 to TRBJ2-4; TRBD2 aligns across 7 bases. The length of the CDR3 is 14 residues. V dropped 2 bases and J dropped 7; count of bases not matched to a gene: 5. Germline CDR1 MNHEY, CDR2 SVGEGT. The CDR3 DNA is TGTGCCAGCAGTTACGCGGGGGTTCGGAACATTCAGTACTTC. Protein sequence: CASSYAGVRNIQYF.

The chain links TRBV5-6 to TRBJ1-1; D might be TRBD1 (6 bases). The CDR3 spans 17 residues. Germline-derived CDR1 and CDR2 are SGHDT and YYEEEE. Trimming took off 6 bases at V and 0 bases at J, with 21 bases between the two ends. CDR3 residues: CASTPTRGPVLNTEAFF. CDR3 sequence (DNA): TGTGCCAGCACCCCGACACGGGGGCCTGTTTTGAACACTGAAGCTTTCTTT.

The CDR3 coding sequence is TGTGCCAGAGGACAGCGGAACACTGAAGCTTTCTTT. Translation gives CARGQRNTEAFF. This chain joins TRBV27 and TRBJ1-1, with D maybe TRBD1 (6 bases). V dropped 9 bases and J dropped 1 base, with 9 bases sitting between them. Germline assignment: CDR1 MNHEY and CDR2 SMNVEV (reference sequence). The CDR3 extends over 12 amino acids.